This T cell receptor beta chain was profiled in a study of blood T cells in healthy people across ages. The length of the CDR3 is 19 residues. In germline, CDR1 is MNHEY, CDR2 SVGAGI. Trimming at V came to 0 bases and at J to 2 bases, leaving 14 bases not matched to a gene. Each sample gave at least 6 million isolated PBMCs. Extracted total RNA amounted to at least 5 micrograms for each sample. The second PCR ran 7 to 11 cycles with a sample-barcoded 5' primer and J-beta primers. TCRdb re-called the 5' RACE reads with MiXCR, one entry per CDR3 protein. This table has approximately 1,000,000 distinct CDR3 sequences, 45% appearing once.

The chain uses TRBV6-5 and TRBJ2-7; TRBD1 matches 9 bases. The sample consisted of blood. This sequence was found in a woman aged 55-70 years in good health. The CDR3 region has the DNA TGTGCCAGCAGTTACTCCCTGCATTTGCGGGACAGGGAGACCTACGAGCAGTACTTC. Its translation: CASSYSLHLRDRETYEQYF.